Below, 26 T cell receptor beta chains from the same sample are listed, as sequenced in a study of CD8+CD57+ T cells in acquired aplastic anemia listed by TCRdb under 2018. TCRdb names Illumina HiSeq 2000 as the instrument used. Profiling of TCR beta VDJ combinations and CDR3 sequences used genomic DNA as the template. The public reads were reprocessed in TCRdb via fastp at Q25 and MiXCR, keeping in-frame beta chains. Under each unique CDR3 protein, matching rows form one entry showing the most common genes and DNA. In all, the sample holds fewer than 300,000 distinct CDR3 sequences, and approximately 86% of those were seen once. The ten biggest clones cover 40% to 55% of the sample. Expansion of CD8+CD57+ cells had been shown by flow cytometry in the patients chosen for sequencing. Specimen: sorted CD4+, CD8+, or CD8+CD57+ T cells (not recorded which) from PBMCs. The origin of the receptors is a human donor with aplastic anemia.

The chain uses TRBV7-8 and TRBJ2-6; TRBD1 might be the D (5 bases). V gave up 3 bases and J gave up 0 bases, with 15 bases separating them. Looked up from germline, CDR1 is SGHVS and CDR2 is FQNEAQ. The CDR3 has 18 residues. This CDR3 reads CASSFESRASSGANVLTF. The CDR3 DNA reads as TGTGCCAGCAGCTTCGAGAGCAGGGCGAGCTCTGGGGCCAACGTCCTGACTTTC.

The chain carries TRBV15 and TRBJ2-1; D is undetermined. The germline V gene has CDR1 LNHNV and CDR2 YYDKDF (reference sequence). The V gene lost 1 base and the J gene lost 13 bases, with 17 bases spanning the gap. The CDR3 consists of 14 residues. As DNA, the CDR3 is TGTGCCACCAGCAGAGGCAGCGAGAACGAGACCCAGTTCTTC. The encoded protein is CATSRGSENETQFF.

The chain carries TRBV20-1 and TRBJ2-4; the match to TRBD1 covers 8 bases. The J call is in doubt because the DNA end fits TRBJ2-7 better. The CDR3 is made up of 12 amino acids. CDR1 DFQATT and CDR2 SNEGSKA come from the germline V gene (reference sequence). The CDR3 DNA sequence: TGCAGTGCCATGACAGGGGACTACGAGCAGTACTTC. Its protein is CSAMTGDYEQYF.

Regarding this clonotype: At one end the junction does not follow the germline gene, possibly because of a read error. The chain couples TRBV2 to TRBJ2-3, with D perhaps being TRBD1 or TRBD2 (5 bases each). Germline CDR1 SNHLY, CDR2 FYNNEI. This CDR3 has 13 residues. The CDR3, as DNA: TGTGCCAGCAGTGATGGGGGTCCCGATAAGCAGTATTTT. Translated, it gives CASSDGGPDKQYF.

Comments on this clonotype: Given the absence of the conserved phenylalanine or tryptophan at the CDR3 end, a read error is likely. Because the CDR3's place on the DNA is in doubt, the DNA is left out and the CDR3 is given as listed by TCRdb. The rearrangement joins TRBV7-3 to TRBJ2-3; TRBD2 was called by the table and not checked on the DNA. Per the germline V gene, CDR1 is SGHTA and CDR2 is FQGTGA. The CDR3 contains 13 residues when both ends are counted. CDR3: CASSRAGGSTDTQ.

CDR3 bases: TGTGCCAGCAGCTTGACAAGGGGGGGCGAAGCTGTCTATACCTTC. Amino acids: CASSLTRGGEAVYTF. The genes are TRBV7-9 and TRBJ1-2; possibly TRBD1 for D (6 bases). Trimming took 3 bases from V and 14 from J, leaving 25 bases between them. The CDR3 extends over 15 amino acids. Looked up from germline, CDR1 is SEHNR and CDR2 is FQNEAQ (reference sequence). Full variable domain (remainder filled in from reference TRBV7-9 and TRBJ1-2): DTGVSQNPRHKITKRGQNVTFRCDPISEHNRLYWYRQTLGQGPEFLTYFQNEAQLEKSRLLSDRFSAERPKGSFSTLEIQRTEQGDSAMYLCASSLTRGGEAVYTFGSGTRLTVV.

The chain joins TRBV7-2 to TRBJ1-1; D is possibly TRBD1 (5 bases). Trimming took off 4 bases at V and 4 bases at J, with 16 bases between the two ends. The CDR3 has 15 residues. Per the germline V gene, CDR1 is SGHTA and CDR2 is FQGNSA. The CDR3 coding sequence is TGTGCCAGCAGCTCCCAAGTAGGGGTAATCACTGAAGCTTTCTTT. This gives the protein CASSSQVGVITEAFF.

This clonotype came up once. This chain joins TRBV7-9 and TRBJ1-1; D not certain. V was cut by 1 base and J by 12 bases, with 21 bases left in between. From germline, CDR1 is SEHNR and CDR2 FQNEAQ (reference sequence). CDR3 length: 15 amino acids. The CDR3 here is CASSLEVRRNTESFF. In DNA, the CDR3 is TGTGCCAGCAGCTTAGAGGTGAGACGGAACACGGAGTCTTTCTTT.

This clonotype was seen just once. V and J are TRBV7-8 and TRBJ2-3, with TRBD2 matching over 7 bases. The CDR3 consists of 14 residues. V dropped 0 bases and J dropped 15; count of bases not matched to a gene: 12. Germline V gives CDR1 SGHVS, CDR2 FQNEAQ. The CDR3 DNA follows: TGTGCCAGCAGCTTAGCGGGAGGGTCCAATAAGCGCTATTTT. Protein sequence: CASSLAGGSNKRYF.

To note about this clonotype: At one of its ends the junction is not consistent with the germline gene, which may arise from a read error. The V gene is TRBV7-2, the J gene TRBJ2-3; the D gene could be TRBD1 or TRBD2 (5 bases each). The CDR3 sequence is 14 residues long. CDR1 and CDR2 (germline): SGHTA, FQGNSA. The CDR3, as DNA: TGTGCCAGCAGCTCAGAGCAAGGGGCGGACACGGAGGCTTTT. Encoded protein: CASSSEQGADTEAF.

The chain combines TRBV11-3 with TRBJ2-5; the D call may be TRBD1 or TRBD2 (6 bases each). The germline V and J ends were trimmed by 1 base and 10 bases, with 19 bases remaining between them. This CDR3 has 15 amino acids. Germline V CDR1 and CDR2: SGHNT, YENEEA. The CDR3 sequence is CASSLGSSSGAHQYF. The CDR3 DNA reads TGTGCCAGCAGCTTAGGGTCCAGTTCGGGGGCGCACCAGTACTTC.

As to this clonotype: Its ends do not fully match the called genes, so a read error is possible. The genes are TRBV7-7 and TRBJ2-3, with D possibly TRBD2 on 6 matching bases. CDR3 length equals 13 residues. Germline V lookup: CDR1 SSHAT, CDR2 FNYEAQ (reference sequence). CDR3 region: CARGNGATNTKLF. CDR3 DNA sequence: TGTGCTCGCGGGAACGGGGCTACAAATACGAAGCTTTTT.

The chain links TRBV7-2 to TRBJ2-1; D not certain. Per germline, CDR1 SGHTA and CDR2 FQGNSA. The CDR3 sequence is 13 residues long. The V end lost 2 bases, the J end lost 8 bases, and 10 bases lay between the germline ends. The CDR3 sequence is CASSLRTSDEQFF. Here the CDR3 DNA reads TGTGCCAGCAGCTTACGTACCTCAGATGAGCAGTTCTTC.

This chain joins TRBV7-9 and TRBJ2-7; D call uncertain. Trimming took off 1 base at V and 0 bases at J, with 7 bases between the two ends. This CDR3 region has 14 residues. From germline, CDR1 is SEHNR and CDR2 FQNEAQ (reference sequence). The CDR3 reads CASSLGRDSYEQYF. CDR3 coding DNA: TGTGCCAGCAGCTTAGGTAGGGACTCCTACGAGCAGTACTTC.

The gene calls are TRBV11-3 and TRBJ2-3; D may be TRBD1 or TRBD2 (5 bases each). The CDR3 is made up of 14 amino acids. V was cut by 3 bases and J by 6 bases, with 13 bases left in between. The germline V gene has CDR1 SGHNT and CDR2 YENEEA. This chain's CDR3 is CASSLMRGADTQYF. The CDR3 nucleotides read TGTGCCAGCAGCTTGATGAGGGGTGCCGATACGCAGTATTTT.

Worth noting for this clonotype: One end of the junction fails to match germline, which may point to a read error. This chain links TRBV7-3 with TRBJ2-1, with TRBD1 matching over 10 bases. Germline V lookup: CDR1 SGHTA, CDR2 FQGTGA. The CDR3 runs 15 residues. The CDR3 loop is CASSAGQGLSGSCYF. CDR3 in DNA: TGTGCCAGCAGTGCGGGACAGGGGTTGTCGGGGAGCTGTTACTTC.

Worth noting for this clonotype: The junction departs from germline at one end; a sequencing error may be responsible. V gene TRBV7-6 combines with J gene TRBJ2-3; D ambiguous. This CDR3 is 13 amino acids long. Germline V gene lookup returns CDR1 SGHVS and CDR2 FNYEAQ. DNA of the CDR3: TGTGCCAGCAGGGACGTGGGCATCAATACGCAGTTTTTT. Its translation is CASRDVGINTQFF.

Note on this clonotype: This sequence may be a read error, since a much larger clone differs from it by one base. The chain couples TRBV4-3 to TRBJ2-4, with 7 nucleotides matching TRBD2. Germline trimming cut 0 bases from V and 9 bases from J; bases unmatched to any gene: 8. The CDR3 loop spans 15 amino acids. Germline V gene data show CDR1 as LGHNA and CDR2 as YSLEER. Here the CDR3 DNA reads TGCGCCAGCAGCCAAGATGGGACTACGGGAAGCATTCAGTACTTC. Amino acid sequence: CASSQDGTTGSIQYF.

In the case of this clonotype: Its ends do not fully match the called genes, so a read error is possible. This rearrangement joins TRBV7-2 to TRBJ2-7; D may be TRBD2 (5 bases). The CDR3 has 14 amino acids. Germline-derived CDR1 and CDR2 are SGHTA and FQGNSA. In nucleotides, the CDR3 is TGTGCCACCAGCGGCCGGGGAGTAGCCTTCTATGAGTACTTC. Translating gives CATSGRGVAFYEYF.

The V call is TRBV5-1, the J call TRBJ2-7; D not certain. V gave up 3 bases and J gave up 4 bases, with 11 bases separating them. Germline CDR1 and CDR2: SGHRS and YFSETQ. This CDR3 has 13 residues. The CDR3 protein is CASSSRDTYEQYF. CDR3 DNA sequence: TGCGCCAGCAGCTCCCGTGACACGTACGAGCAGTACTTC.

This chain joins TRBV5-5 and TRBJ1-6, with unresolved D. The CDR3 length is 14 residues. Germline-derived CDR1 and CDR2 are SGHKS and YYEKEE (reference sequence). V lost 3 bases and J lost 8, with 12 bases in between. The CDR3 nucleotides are TGTGCCAGCAGCTGGGCCCAGGAGGATTCACCCCTCCACTTT. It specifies CASSWAQEDSPLHF.

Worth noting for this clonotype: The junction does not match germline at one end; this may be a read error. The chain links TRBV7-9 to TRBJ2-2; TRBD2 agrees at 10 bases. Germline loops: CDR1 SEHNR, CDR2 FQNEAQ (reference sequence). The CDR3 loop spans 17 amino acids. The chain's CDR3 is CASSLAQAGGLAGGLFF. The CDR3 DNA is TGTGCCAGCAGCTTAGCCCAAGCGGGAGGGTTGGCCGGGGGGCTGTTTTTT.

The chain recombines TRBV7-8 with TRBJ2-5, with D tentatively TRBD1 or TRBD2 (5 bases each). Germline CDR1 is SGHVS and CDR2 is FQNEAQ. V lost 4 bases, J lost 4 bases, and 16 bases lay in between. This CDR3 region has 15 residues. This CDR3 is CASSSKRTGGETQYF. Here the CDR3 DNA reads TGTGCCAGCAGCTCTAAAAGAACTGGGGGAGAGACCCAGTACTTC.

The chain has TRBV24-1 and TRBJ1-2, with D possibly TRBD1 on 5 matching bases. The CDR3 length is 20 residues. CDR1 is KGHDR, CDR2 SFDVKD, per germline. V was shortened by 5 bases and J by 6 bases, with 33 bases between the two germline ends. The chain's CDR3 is CATSAPTGTSGSRNYNGYTF. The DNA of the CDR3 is TGTGCCACCAGTGCCCCCACCGGGACTAGCGGGAGTCGGAACTACAATGGCTACACCTTC.

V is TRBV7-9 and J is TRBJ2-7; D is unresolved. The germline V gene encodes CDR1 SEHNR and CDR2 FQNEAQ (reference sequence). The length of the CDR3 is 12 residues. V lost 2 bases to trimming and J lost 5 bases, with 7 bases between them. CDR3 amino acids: CASSLRSNEQYF. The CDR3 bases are TGTGCCAGCAGCTTACGGTCAAACGAGCAGTACTTC. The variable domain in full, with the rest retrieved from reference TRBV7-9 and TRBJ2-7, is DTGVSQNPRHKITKRGQNVTFRCDPISEHNRLYWYRQTLGQGPEFLTYFQNEAQLEKSRLLSDRFSAERPKGSFSTLEIQRTEQGDSAMYLCASSLRSNEQYFGPGTRLTVT.

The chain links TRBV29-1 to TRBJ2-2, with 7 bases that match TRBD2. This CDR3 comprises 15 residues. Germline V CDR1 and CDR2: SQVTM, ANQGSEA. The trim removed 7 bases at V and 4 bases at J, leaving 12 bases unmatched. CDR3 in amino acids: CSGSSGGWGTGELFF. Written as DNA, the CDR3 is TGCAGCGGGTCTTCGGGGGGTTGGGGCACCGGGGAGCTGTTTTTT.